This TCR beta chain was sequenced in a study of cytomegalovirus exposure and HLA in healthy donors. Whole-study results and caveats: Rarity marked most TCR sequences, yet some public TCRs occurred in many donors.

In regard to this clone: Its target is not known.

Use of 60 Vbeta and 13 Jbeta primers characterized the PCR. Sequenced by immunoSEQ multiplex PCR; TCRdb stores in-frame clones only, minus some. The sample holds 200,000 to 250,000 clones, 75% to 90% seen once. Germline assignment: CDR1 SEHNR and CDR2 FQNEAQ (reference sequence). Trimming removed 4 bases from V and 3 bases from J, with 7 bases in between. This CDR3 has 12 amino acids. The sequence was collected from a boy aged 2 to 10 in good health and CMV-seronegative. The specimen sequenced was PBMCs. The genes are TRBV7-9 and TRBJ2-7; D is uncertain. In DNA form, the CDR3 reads TGTGCCAGCAGCTGGGCGTTCTACGAGCAGTACTTC. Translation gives CASSWAFYEQYF.